This T cell receptor beta chain was captured by sequencing in a study of patients and donors after allogeneic stem cell transplantation. This CDR3 has 16 amino acids. CDR1 is SEHNR, CDR2 FQNEAQ, per germline (reference sequence). Trimming pared 0 bases from V and 6 bases from J, leaving 15 bases between. This clonotype was observed a handful of times. TCRdb processed the RT-PCR reads anew with MiXCR; each CDR3 protein has one entry. The data hold about a million distinct CDR3 sequences, with roughly 18% observed a single time. The sample was blood, either unsorted or a sorted T cell fraction (not recorded which). The sequence derives from a human donor who was either an allogeneic HSCT recipient or a stem cell or donor lymphocyte infusion donor (not recorded which). It is not recorded whose cells these are; they may come from a transplant donor. The J gene is TRBJ1-3, the V gene TRBV7-9; D gene ambiguous. The CDR3 nucleotides read TGTGCCAGCAGCTTAGCCGGGGTATCTTCCGAAAACACCATATATTTT. Residues: CASSLAGVSSENTIYF.